This T cell receptor (beta chain) appears in the sequencing data of a study of vaccination effects on CD4 cells after COVID-19. Study as a whole: Under the ViraFEST assay, PBMC were stimulated with viral peptide pools so that antigen-specific CD4+ T cells expanded. Sequencing was performed afterwards. Median timing of post-vaccine samples was 72 days after the second dose. Study conclusions and caveats: Convalescent patients were few in the study, and early post-infection timepoints were absent.

It was after nine to ten days of culture that CD4+ T cells were isolated. Participants got two doses of BNT162b2 or mRNA-1273 vaccine. Days 3 and 7 were when half the medium was replaced with IL-2 medium. Sequenced by immunoSEQ multiplex PCR; TCRdb stores in-frame clones only, minus some. The table records fewer than 85,000 clones, roughly 81% of them present only once. The CDR3 contains 15 residues. V lost 4 bases and J 1 base, leaving 13 bases between the germline ends. From germline, CDR1 is SGDLS and CDR2 YYNGEE. Details on this clone: Its antigen is unknown.

The rearrangement uses TRBV9 and TRBJ2-3; D is perhaps TRBD2 (5 bases). The origin of this receptor is a human donor who received a COVID-19 vaccine. The specimen comprised CD4+ T cells from PBMCs cultured without peptide, sampled after COVID-19 vaccination. CDR3: CASSSTGWGTDTQYF. In DNA form, the CDR3 reads TGTGCCAGCAGCTCCACGGGGTGGGGCACAGATACGCAGTATTTT. Filled out from reference TRBV9 and TRBJ2-3, the complete variable domain reads DSGVTQTPKHLITATGQRVTLRCSPRSGDLSVYWYQQSLDQGLQFLIQYYNGEERAKGNILERFSAQQFPDLHSELNLSSLELGDSALYFCASSSTGWGTDTQYFGPGTRLTVL.